These 21 T cell receptor beta chains were sequenced from one sample in a study of blood T cell repertoires in COVID-19. The method was immunoSEQ multiplex PCR; TCRdb's version includes in-frame clones alone and lacks a portion of them. Of about 160,000 clones listed, 90% to 95% are singletons. Sequences were obtained from peripheral blood. Source of these receptors: a woman aged 45-59 years with acute or convalescent COVID-19.

This rearrangement joins TRBV9 to TRBJ1-3; D not certain. V gave up 4 bases and J gave up 1 base, with 12 bases separating them. The CDR3 is 15 amino acids. Germline assignment: CDR1 SGDLS and CDR2 YYNGEE. CDR3: CASSSALDSGNTIYF. As DNA, the CDR3 is TGTGCCAGCAGCTCCGCCCTAGATTCTGGAAACACCATATATTTT.

The rearrangement links TRBV4-1 to TRBJ1-4; maybe TRBD1 (6 bases). CDR1 is MGHRA, CDR2 YSYEKL, per germline. The ends were cut back, 4 bases at V and 3 bases at J, with 18 bases in the middle. This CDR3 contains 17 residues. CDR3 protein: CASSPHVPRGANEKLFF. In nucleotides, the CDR3 is TGCGCCAGCAGCCCTCATGTACCCAGGGGCGCTAATGAAAAACTGTTTTTT.

V gene TRBV25-1 combines with J gene TRBJ2-5, with D perhaps TRBD1 (6 bases). Germline assignment: CDR1 MGHDK and CDR2 SYGVNS. The CDR3 has 15 amino acids. V gave up 5 bases and J gave up 3 bases, with 16 bases separating them. CDR3 DNA: TGTGCCAGCAGTACCCACGGGACACCTGAAGAGACCCAGTACTTC. Protein product: CASSTHGTPEETQYF.

The V and J genes are TRBV7-2 and TRBJ1-1, with D maybe TRBD1 (5 bases). Germline V lookup: CDR1 SGHTA, CDR2 FQGNSA. This CDR3 has 14 amino acids. Trimming pared 0 bases from V and 1 base from J, leaving 6 bases between. The CDR3 region is CASSLAQGNTEAFF. The CDR3 DNA is TGTGCCAGCAGCTTAGCGCAGGGGAACACTGAAGCTTTCTTT.

The V call is TRBV7-2, the J call TRBJ2-7, with D perhaps matching TRBD2 (5 bases). CDR1 and CDR2 from the germline V gene are SGHTA and FQGNSA. V lost 2 bases and J lost 4, with 12 bases in between. This CDR3 contains 14 residues. As DNA, the CDR3 is TGTGCCAGCAGCTTAAGAGGGCTGAGATACGAGCAGTACTTC. It is translated as CASSLRGLRYEQYF.

This sequence joins TRBV9 and TRBJ1-3; unclear D gene. Trimming took off 0 bases at V and 0 bases at J, with 7 bases between the two ends. Germline CDR1 is SGDLS and CDR2 is YYNGEE. This CDR3 is built from 15 residues. CDR3 DNA sequence: TGTGCCAGCAGCGTAGCGGGTATCTCTGGAAACACCATATATTTT. It is translated as CASSVAGISGNTIYF.

The rearrangement joins TRBV13 to TRBJ1-1, with D perhaps TRBD1 (5 bases). Per the germline V gene, CDR1 is PRHDT and CDR2 is FYEKMQ (reference sequence). The CDR3 loop spans 14 amino acids. Trimming took off 1 base at V and 5 bases at J, with 11 bases between the two ends. Here the CDR3 reads CASSLAGGRTEAFF. The CDR3 DNA is TGTGCCAGCAGCTTAGCGGGGGGAAGGACTGAAGCTTTCTTT.

The chain carries TRBV19 and TRBJ2-1; the D gene is possibly TRBD2 (6 bases). V lost 6 bases and J 1 base, leaving 10 bases between the germline ends. Per the germline V gene, CDR1 is LNHDA and CDR2 is SQIVND (reference sequence). The CDR3 totals 14 residues. The CDR3 protein is CASSPGRSYNEQFF. The DNA of the CDR3 is TGTGCCAGTAGCCCAGGGAGGTCCTACAATGAGCAGTTCTTC.

This chain links TRBV10-1 with TRBJ2-3; 8 bases are a match to TRBD2. The V gene end was trimmed by 3 bases and the J gene end by 3 bases; junction bases not matched to a gene: 2. CDR1 is WNHNN, CDR2 SYGVQD, per germline (reference sequence). The CDR3 length is 14 residues. CDR3 in DNA: TGCGCCAGCAGTGACCGACTAGCGACAGATACGCAGTATTTT. Translated: CASSDRLATDTQYF.

The chain joins TRBV4-1 to TRBJ2-7; TRBD1 aligns across 8 bases. V lost 0 bases and J lost 7; bases outside the gene matches: 2. Per germline, CDR1 MGHRA and CDR2 YSYEKL. The length of the CDR3 is 13 residues. CDR3 amino acids: CASSQDRGREQYF. The DNA of the CDR3 is TGCGCCAGCAGCCAAGACAGGGGGCGGGAGCAGTACTTC.

The chain links TRBV29-1 to TRBJ2-1, with a tentative D call TRBD2 (5 bases). Trimming removed 2 bases from V and 7 bases from J, with 18 bases in between. CDR1 is SQVTM and CDR2 is ANQGSEA in the germline V gene. The CDR3 is made up of 15 amino acids. The CDR3 protein is CSVEFLRTGRNEQFF. CDR3 sequence (DNA): TGCAGCGTTGAATTCTTACGGACGGGAAGGAATGAGCAGTTCTTC.

The V and J genes are TRBV14 and TRBJ2-7, with TRBD2 matching 11 bases. Trimming took 5 bases from V and 1 from J; bases not matched to a gene: 1. The CDR3 contains 14 residues. Germline V gene lookup returns CDR1 SGHDN and CDR2 FVKESK. CDR3 coding DNA: TGTGCCAGCAGCTGGACTAGCGGGTCCTACGAGCAGTACTTC. Amino acids: CASSWTSGSYEQYF.

Only one count was recorded for this clone. V gene TRBV7-8 combines with J gene TRBJ1-2; D is undetermined. Trimming removed 4 bases from V and 1 base from J, with 4 bases in between. The CDR3 is made up of 12 amino acids. Per germline, CDR1 SGHVS and CDR2 FQNEAQ. CDR3 in amino acids: CASSSDNYGYTF. In DNA, the CDR3 is TGTGCCAGCAGCTCAGATAACTATGGCTACACCTTC.

The chain employs TRBV5-4 and TRBJ1-5; TRBD1 matches 11 bases. V shed 0 bases and J 6 bases; nucleotides not matched to a gene: 5. Per germline, CDR1 SGHNT and CDR2 YYREEE (reference sequence). The CDR3 loop spans 16 amino acids. CDR3 sequence reads: CASSLGPGTGGQPQHF. The CDR3 nucleotides are TGTGCCAGCAGCTTGGGCCCCGGGACAGGGGGTCAGCCCCAGCATTTT.

This chain joins TRBV7-9 and TRBJ2-5; 9 bases are a match to TRBD2. With 2 bases clipped from V and 1 base from J, the junction kept 2 bases outside the gene matches. The germline V gene encodes CDR1 SEHNR and CDR2 FQNEAQ (reference sequence). The CDR3 has 15 residues. The CDR3 sequence is CASSLPAGGQETQYF. CDR3 bases: TGTGCCAGCAGCTTACCAGCGGGGGGCCAAGAGACCCAGTACTTC.

The chain recombines TRBV2 with TRBJ1-3; D not resolved. Germline V gene sequence: CDR1 SNHLY, CDR2 FYNNEI. The CDR3 loop spans 16 amino acids. V was shortened by 4 bases and J by 0 bases, with 13 bases between the two germline ends. CDR3 in DNA: TGTGCCAGCAGTGGGAGGAGGGTGAGCTCTGGAAACACCATATATTTT. Translated, it gives CASSGRRVSSGNTIYF.

V usage is TRBV9 and J usage is TRBJ2-5; 7 bases agree with TRBD2. The CDR3 spans 14 residues. V lost 2 bases and J lost 5; bases outside the gene matches: 6. Germline V lookup: CDR1 SGDLS, CDR2 YYNGEE. CDR3 bases: TGTGCCAGCAGCGTGGGAGGGGCCATGGAGACCCAGTACTTC. This translates into CASSVGGAMETQYF.

This clone was picked up one time. CDR3 in amino acids: CASNTSPGSPSYGYTF. The CDR3 DNA is TGTGCCAGCAACACTTCACCCGGGTCCCCTAGCTATGGCTACACCTTC. The J gene is TRBJ1-2, the V gene TRBV19; D unresolved. Germline-derived CDR1 and CDR2 are LNHDA and SQIVND (reference sequence). CDR3 length: 16 residues. V lost 9 bases and J lost 4, with 24 bases in between.

The chain combines TRBV18 with TRBJ2-1, with 14 bases that match TRBD2. The CDR3 has 16 residues. CDR1 KGHSH and CDR2 LQKENI come from the germline V gene. Trimming removed 5 bases from V and 6 bases from J; junction bases left unmatched: 6. CDR3 sequence reads: CASSAGLAGAGNEQFF. Written as DNA, the CDR3 is TGTGCCAGCTCAGCGGGACTAGCGGGAGCGGGCAATGAGCAGTTCTTC. Combining the CDR3 with reference TRBV18 and TRBJ2-1 gives the whole variable domain NAGVMQNPRHLVRRRGQEARLRCSPMKGHSHVYWYRQLPEEGLKFMVYLQKENIIDESGMPKERFSAEFPKEGPSILRIQQVVRGDSAAYFCASSAGLAGAGNEQFFGPGTRLTVL.

The chain carries TRBV19 and TRBJ1-5; unclear D gene. V shed 1 base and J shed 7 bases, with 14 bases lying between them. Germline V gene sequence: CDR1 LNHDA, CDR2 SQIVND (reference sequence). The CDR3 consists of 15 residues. The CDR3 here is CASSIALWTGQPQHF. The CDR3 DNA sequence: TGTGCCAGTAGTATAGCCCTGTGGACGGGGCAGCCCCAGCATTTT.

The gene calls are TRBV2 and TRBJ1-5, with TRBD1 identical over 7 bases. The CDR3 extends over 16 amino acids. Per the germline V gene, CDR1 is SNHLY and CDR2 is FYNNEI. Trimming at V came to 4 bases and at J to 0 bases, leaving 6 bases not matched to a gene. The CDR3 coding sequence is TGTGCCAGCAGTGTCGGGACAGACTATAGCAATCAGCCCCAGCATTTT. Translating gives CASSVGTDYSNQPQHF.